The T cell receptor (beta chain) under discussion was sequenced for a study of identical twins. Study-level points and caveats: Invariant T cells like MAIT and iNKT could partly confound the zero-insertion analyses. Where beta out-of-frame sequences were concerned, excess twin sharing was weaker.

TCRdb fed the 5' RACE reads into MiXCR, producing one record per CDR3 protein. The sample has about 190,000 distinct CDR3 sequences, less than 20% seen once. Germline assignment: CDR1 MNHEY and CDR2 SMNVEV (reference sequence). This CDR3 contains 18 residues. Trimming cost V 0 bases and J 5 bases; bases outside gene matches: 5. Concerning this clonotype itself: Its antigen is as yet unknown.

These data were also reused for a study on T cells expressing NK-cell markers. That paper states: Sequenced donors, eight in total, included seven who were HCMV-seropositive and one who was seronegative.

Sequencing used CD8+ T cells sorted from blood. The V call is TRBV27, the J call TRBJ2-2, with 14 bases matching TRBD2. This clonotype was sampled from a young woman in good health. The CDR3 sequence: CASSLSTSGGAFTGELFF. DNA of the CDR3: TGTGCCAGCAGTTTATCGACTAGCGGGGGGGCATTTACCGGGGAGCTGTTTTTT.